This T cell receptor beta chain originates from a study of blood T cell repertoires in COVID-19. Study in general: Samples of COVID-19 (acute and convalescent) were obtained from the United States, Italy and Spain. PBMCs, B-cell-depleted T cells, or T cells provided the cDNA or gDNA that made up the material.

Per the authors' pipeline: Amplification of reference gene primers was used by the study to estimate nucleated cell counts. Produced via immunoSEQ multiplex PCR; TCRdb's table is partial and in-frame only. V and J calls and clone size are copied from that table; D and trimming were computed from the DNA. The sample lists 210,000 or so clones; 87% were seen once. The CDR3 contains 14 residues. Germline V gene sequence: CDR1 MNHEY, CDR2 SVGAGI. Germline trimming cut 2 bases from V and 10 bases from J; bases unmatched to any gene: 7. V usage is TRBV6-5 and J usage is TRBJ2-7; 11 bases match TRBD2. The TCR was taken from a woman in her late teens or twenties who had recovered from COVID-19. The sequencing sample was made of peripheral blood. The CDR3 DNA sequence: TGTGCCAGCAGTTACCGCTTAGCGGGAGGGCCCCAGTACTTC. Encoded protein: CASSYRLAGGPQYF.